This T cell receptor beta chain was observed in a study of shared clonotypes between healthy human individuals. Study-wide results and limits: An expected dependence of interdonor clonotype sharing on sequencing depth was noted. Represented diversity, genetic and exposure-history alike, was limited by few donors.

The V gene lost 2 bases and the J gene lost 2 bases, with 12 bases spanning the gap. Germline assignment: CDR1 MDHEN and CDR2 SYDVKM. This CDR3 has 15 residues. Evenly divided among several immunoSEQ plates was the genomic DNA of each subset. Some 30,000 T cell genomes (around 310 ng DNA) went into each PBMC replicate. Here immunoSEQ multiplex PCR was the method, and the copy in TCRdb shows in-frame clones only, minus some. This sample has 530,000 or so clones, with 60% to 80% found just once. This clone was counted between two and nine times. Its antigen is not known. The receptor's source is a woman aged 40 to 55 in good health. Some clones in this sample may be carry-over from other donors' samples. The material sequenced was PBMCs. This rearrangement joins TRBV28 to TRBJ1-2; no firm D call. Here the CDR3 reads CASSLASVPNYGYTF. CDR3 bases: TGTGCCAGCAGTTTAGCCTCAGTGCCCAACTATGGCTACACCTTC.